This TCR beta chain was obtained from a study of blood T cell repertoires in COVID-19. Study-level information: The origin of the acute and convalescent COVID-19 samples was the United States, Italy and Spain. T cells, B-cell-depleted T cells, or PBMCs provided the cDNA or gDNA that served as material.

Original data processing: Estimation of nucleated cell counts was performed using reference gene primer amplification. Some clones are missing from TCRdb's copy, which holds only in-frame ones; the method was immunoSEQ multiplex PCR. V, J and clone size are taken as reported in that table, and D and trimming were inferred from the DNA itself. The sample has 110,000 or so clones; about 83% are singletons. The V and J ends lost 3 bases and 4 bases, in that order; junction bases with no gene match: 10. Germline loops: CDR1 SGHTA, CDR2 FQGNSA. There are 18 residues in the CDR3. The genes are TRBV7-2 and TRBJ2-1; 12 bases map to TRBD2. The receptor was isolated from a woman in her seventies with acute or convalescent COVID-19. Sequenced material: peripheral blood. As DNA, the CDR3 is TGTGCCAGCAGCTTGACTAGCGGGGGCCCGAAACCTTACAATGAGCAGTTCTTC. Amino acid sequence: CASSLTSGGPKPYNEQFF.